The source of this TCR beta chain is a study of identical twins. The CDR3 is made up of 15 amino acids. Germline V lookup: CDR1 MGHDK, CDR2 SYGVNS. The V end was cut by 3 bases, the J end by 4 bases, with 14 bases between. TCRdb analysed the 5' RACE reads with MiXCR anew, one entry per CDR3 protein. Found here are roughly 630,000 distinct CDR3 sequences, under 8.5% of them singletons; the top ten hold less than 2%. These same records also appear under a second study, on yellow fever vaccine responses in identical twins.

Sequenced material: PBMCs. The TCR originated in a woman aged 18-29 years in good health. The gene calls are TRBV25-1 and TRBJ2-3, with D unresolved. The CDR3 loop reads CASSDARLSSDTQYF. DNA of the CDR3: TGTGCCAGCAGTGACGCCCGCCTGTCCTCAGATACGCAGTATTTT.